This is a list of T cell receptor beta chains from one sample in a study of T-cell memory formation after mild COVID-19. TCRdb independently ran MiXCR on the 5' RACE reads; one entry per CDR3 protein. The sample has 220,000 or so distinct CDR3 sequences, over 9.5% seen once. Sequencing was performed on PBMCs or a T cell subset sorted from them (not recorded which). The receptors come from a man younger than 30 who had mild COVID-19 (a few samples of this study predate the infection). Cell type and time point are not known. Each CDR3 is given with its conserved first and last residue. A D gene is named only where the DNA matches it firmly. Clone size is given for some rows only: seen once, a few or many times, or a class if the clone is expanded.

D gene: TRBD1
V gene: TRBV6-5
clone size: many
J gene: TRBJ1-1
CDR3 length: 16
CDR3 DNA: TGTGCCAGCAGTTACTCGGCAGGGGGCCAGGGAACTGAAGCTTTCTTT
CDR3 protein: CASSYSAGGQGTEAFF

D gene: .
V gene: TRBV5-4
clone size: .
J gene: TRBJ2-7
CDR3 length: 14
CDR3 DNA: TGTGCCAGCAGCTTCGTCGGGACACCATACGAGCAGTACTTC
CDR3 protein: CASSFVGTPYEQYF

D gene: .
V gene: TRBV7-8
clone size: .
J gene: TRBJ2-3
CDR3 length: 16
CDR3 DNA: TGTGCCAGCAGCTTCCCTCATGGGGGCCGGACAGATACGCAGTATTTT
CDR3 protein: CASSFPHGGRTDTQYF

D gene: TRBD2
V gene: TRBV12-3/TRBV12-4
clone size: many
J gene: TRBJ2-1
CDR3 length: 15
CDR3 DNA: TGTGCCAGCAGCCCTGCCAGCGGGGCTTACAATGAGCAGTTCTTC
CDR3 protein: CASSPASGAYNEQFF

D gene: .
V gene: TRBV7-9
clone size: .
J gene: TRBJ1-1
CDR3 length: 14
CDR3 DNA: TGTGCCAGCAGCTTCACCCGGGGGGCCACTGAAGCTTTCTTT
CDR3 protein: CASSFTRGATEAFF

D gene: .
V gene: TRBV3-1
clone size: few
J gene: TRBJ1-6
CDR3 length: 17
CDR3 DNA: TGTGCCAGCAGCAGCCAGAAATCAAGCCTCTATAATTCACCCCTCCACTTT
CDR3 protein: CASSSQKSSLYNSPLHF

D gene: .
V gene: TRBV7-6
clone size: .
J gene: TRBJ2-1
CDR3 length: 16
CDR3 DNA: TGTGCCAGCAGCGCCGACAGAGCAAGCTCCTACAATGAGCAGTTCTTC
CDR3 protein: CASSADRASSYNEQFF

D gene: .
V gene: TRBV6-5
clone size: .
J gene: TRBJ2-3
CDR3 length: 14
CDR3 DNA: TGTGCCAGCAGTTACTTCGGGGGAACAGATACGCAGTATTTT
CDR3 protein: CASSYFGGTDTQYF

D gene: .
V gene: TRBV7-9
clone size: few
J gene: TRBJ2-5
CDR3 length: 13
CDR3 DNA: TGTGCCAGCAGCTTATTGCCGCAAGAGACCCAGTACTTC
CDR3 protein: CASSLLPQETQYF

D gene: TRBD2
V gene: TRBV7-3
clone size: few
J gene: TRBJ2-1
CDR3 length: 15
CDR3 DNA: TGTGCCAGCAGCCAAGGGACTAGCTCCGACAATGAGCAGTTCTTC
CDR3 protein: CASSQGTSSDNEQFF

D gene: .
V gene: TRBV21-1
clone size: .
J gene: TRBJ2-7
CDR3 length: 12
CDR3 DNA: TGTGCCAGCAGCAAAGGGAGATACGAGCAGTACTTC
CDR3 protein: CASSKGRYEQYF